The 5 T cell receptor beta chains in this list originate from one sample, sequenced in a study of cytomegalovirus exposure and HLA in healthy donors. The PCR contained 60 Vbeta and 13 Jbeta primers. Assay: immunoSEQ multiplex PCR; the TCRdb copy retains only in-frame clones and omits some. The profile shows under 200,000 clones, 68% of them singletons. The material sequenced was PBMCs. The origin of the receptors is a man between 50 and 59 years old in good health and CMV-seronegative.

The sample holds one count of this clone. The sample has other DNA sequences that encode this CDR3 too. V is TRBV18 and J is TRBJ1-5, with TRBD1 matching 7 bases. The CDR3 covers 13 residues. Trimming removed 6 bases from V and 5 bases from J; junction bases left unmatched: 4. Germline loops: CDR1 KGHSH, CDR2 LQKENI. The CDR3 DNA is TGTGCCAGCTCCCCAGACAGGGATCAGCCCCAGCATTTT. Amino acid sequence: CASSPDRDQPQHF.

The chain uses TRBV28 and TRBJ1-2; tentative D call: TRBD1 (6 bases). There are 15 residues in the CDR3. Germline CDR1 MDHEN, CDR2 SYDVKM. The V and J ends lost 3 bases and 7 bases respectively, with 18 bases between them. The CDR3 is CASSFRGRALGGYTF. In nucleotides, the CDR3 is TGTGCCAGCAGTTTTAGGGGGAGGGCTTTGGGTGGCTACACCTTC.

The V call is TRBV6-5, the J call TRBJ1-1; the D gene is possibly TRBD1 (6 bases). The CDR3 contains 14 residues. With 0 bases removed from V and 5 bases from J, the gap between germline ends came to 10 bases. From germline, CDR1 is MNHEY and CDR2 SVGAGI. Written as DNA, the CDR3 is TGTGCCAGCAGTTACTCCCAGGGGAGAACTGAAGCTTTCTTT. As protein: CASSYSQGRTEAFF.

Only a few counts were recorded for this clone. This CDR3 is CASTMDLNTGELFF. CDR3 coding DNA: TGTGCCAGTACCATGGACTTGAACACCGGGGAGCTGTTTTTT. The chain employs TRBV19 and TRBJ2-2; the D gene is possibly TRBD2 (5 bases). There are 14 residues in the CDR3. The V and J ends lost 7 bases and 1 base respectively, with 10 bases between them. Germline V gives CDR1 LNHDA, CDR2 SQIVND (reference sequence).

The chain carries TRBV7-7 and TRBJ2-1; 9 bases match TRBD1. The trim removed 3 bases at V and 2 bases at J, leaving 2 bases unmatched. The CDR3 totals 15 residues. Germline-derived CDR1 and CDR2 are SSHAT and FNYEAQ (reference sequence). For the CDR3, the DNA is TGTGCCAGCAGCTTTGGACAGGGGACCTACAATGAGCAGTTCTTC. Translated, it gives CASSFGQGTYNEQFF.